The clone carrying this TCR beta chain was found a few times. Its antigen is currently unknown. The data derive from a study of T-cell memory formation after mild COVID-19. Study-wide context: Clusters of TCRs were largely donor specific.

The CDR3 consists of 14 residues. The V and J ends lost 3 bases and 2 bases respectively, with 12 bases between them. Germline lookup yields CDR1 SGHRS and CDR2 YFSETQ. TCRdb recomputed calls from the 5' RACE reads with MiXCR, one row per CDR3 protein. The sample holds fewer than 250,000 distinct CDR3 sequences, 15% to 19% seen once. General observations from the study: Cross-reactive memory seemingly joined, as some responding clones were found in pre-infection memory. Largely, contracting CD4+ clones fell within CM and EM, and contracting CD8+ clones within EMRA. Among clones contracting day 15 to 85, CD4/CD8 was balanced, whereas later expanders leaned CD4+.

The chain recombines TRBV5-1 with TRBJ2-7; TRBD2 might be the D (6 bases). This receptor was obtained from an adult woman who had mild COVID-19 (a few samples of this study predate the infection). Cell type and time point are not known. The source material was PBMCs or a T cell subset sorted from them (not recorded which). In DNA form, the CDR3 reads TGCGCCAGCAGCTCCCGGGACTCACCCTACGAGCAGTACTTC. This sequence encodes CASSSRDSPYEQYF.